A selection of T cell receptor beta chains follows, all from one sample in a study of T cells in localized non-small cell lung cancer. Profiling relied on immunoSEQ multiplex PCR, and the TCRdb table lists in-frame clones only, not all of them. The sample records about 6,000 clones, 20% to 25% being singletons. The source was lung tumor tissue, collected before any cancer treatment. These receptors were obtained from a female donor of 60 years or more with stage I lung adenocarcinoma. Each CDR3 is given with its conserved first and last residue. A D gene is named only where the DNA matches it firmly. Clone sizes are given selectively: once, few, many, or a class where the clone is expanded.

>TRBV30|NA|TRBJ2-7|few
TGTGCCTGGAGTATTCTGGGGTCTAGCTCCTACGAGCAGTACTTC
CAWSILGSSSYEQYF
>TRBV21-1|NA|TRBJ2-1|NA
TGTGCCAGCAGCGTAGGGTTTGGAGGGCCCGATGAGCAGTTCTTC
CASSVGFGGPDEQFF
>TRBV11-3|NA|TRBJ2-3|NA
TGTGCCAGCAGCTTCCTAGGGGGGATTAGCACAGATACGCAGTATTTT
CASSFLGGISTDTQYF
>TRBV6-8|NA|TRBJ2-1|NA
TGTGCCAGCAGTTACTCAGCGGGCTCCTACAATGAGCAGTTCTTC
CASSYSAGSYNEQFF
>TRBV28|NA|TRBJ1-2|NA
TGTGCCAGCAGTTTACGGGGTAACTATGGCTACACCTTC
CASSLRGNYGYTF
>TRBV6-8|NA|TRBJ2-7|NA
TGTGCCAGCAGCCTTTCAGACAGCCGGGGCCCCTACGAGCAGTACTTC
CASSLSDSRGPYEQYF
>TRBV10-3|NA|TRBJ2-6|few
TGTGCCATCAGTCTCAGGGGCCGGTCGGTATCTGGGGCCAACGTCCTGACTTTC
CAISLRGRSVSGANVLTF
>TRBV15|TRBD1|TRBJ1-2|few
TGTGCCACCAGCAGAGGGGACAGTAACTATGGCTACACCTTC
CATSRGDSNYGYTF
>TRBV7-5|NA|TRBJ2-2|NA
TGTGCCAGCAGCGGAGGACTAGCGGGCCCTAATCTTCAGGAGCTGTTTTTT
CASSGGLAGPNLQELFF
>TRBV6-8|TRBD1|TRBJ2-7|medium-sized
TGTGCCAGCGTTCCGGGACAGGGATCCTACGAGCAGTACTTC
CASVPGQGSYEQYF
>TRBV30|TRBD1|TRBJ2-1|few
TGTGCCCGTGGCGGGACAGGGTTCAATGAGCAGTTCTTC
CARGGTGFNEQFF
>TRBV6-8|NA|TRBJ1-2|medium-sized
TGTGCCAGCAGTTACTCGATCACGGGAGGAGGCTACACCTTC
CASSYSITGGGYTF
>TRBV11-3|NA|TRBJ2-3|NA
TGTGCCAGCAGCTTAGGTTATTTGGCGGGACCGGTAGATACGCAGTATTTT
CASSLGYLAGPVDTQYF
>TRBV27|NA|TRBJ2-1|few
TGTGCCAGCAGCTCTTTCTGGGTCAATGAGCAGTTCTTC
CASSSFWVNEQFF
>TRBV4-1|NA|TRBJ1-3|few
TGCGCCAGCAGCCCTGTGACGGGGAACTCTGGAAACACCATATATTTT
CASSPVTGNSGNTIYF
>TRBV29-1|NA|TRBJ2-6|once
TGCAGCGCAACTCCGGGATCTGGGGCCAACGTCCTGACTTTC
CSATPGSGANVLTF
>TRBV19|NA|TRBJ2-5|NA
TGTGCCAGTAGTATACTAAGACAAGAGACCCAGTACTTC
CASSILRQETQYF
>TRBV28|NA|TRBJ2-2|few
TGTGCCAGCAGTCGACTCGACAGCAACACCGGGGAGCTGTTTTTT
CASSRLDSNTGELFF
>TRBV28|NA|TRBJ2-7|NA
TGTGCCAGCAGTTTAGAAGTTATTCCACCTTACGAGCAGTACTTC
CASSLEVIPPYEQYF
>TRBV29-1|TRBD2|TRBJ2-3|once
TGCAGCGTTTTGGGGACTAGCGATAGCACAGATACGCAGTATTTT
CSVLGTSDSTDTQYF
>TRBV11-3|NA|TRBJ1-1|NA
TGTGCCAGCAGCTTGGAATCTCAGATATACACTGAAGCTTTCTTT
CASSLESQIYTEAFF
>TRBV28|TRBD2|TRBJ2-5|NA
TGTGCCAGCAGTTTAGCGGGAGTGGGGGAGACCCAGTACTTC
CASSLAGVGETQYF
>TRBV11-3|NA|TRBJ1-2|few
TGTGCCAGCAGCTTGCCCCCCGCGGGTAACTATGGCTACACCTTC
CASSLPPAGNYGYTF
>TRBV7-2|NA|TRBJ1-2|NA
TGTGCCAGCAGCTTAGGTCAGAGCTATGGCTACACCTTC
CASSLGQSYGYTF
>TRBV18|NA|TRBJ1-2|NA
TGTGCCAGCTCACCCAGCACATCTAACTATGGCTACACCTTC
CASSPSTSNYGYTF
>TRBV5-1|TRBD2|TRBJ2-1|NA
TGCGCCAGCAGCTTGGTTGGGGGGGCCTACAATGAGCAGTTCTTC
CASSLVGGAYNEQFF
>TRBV14|NA|TRBJ2-7|NA
TGTGCCAGCAGCCAAGTCACCAGCTCCTACGAGCAGTACTTC
CASSQVTSSYEQYF
>TRBV4-1|NA|TRBJ1-1|NA
TGCGCCAGCAGCCTAGCTAGGGCCGGGAGGGACACTGAAGCTTTCTTT
CASSLARAGRDTEAFF
>TRBV9|TRBD2|TRBJ2-5|NA
TGTGCCAGCAGCGTAGAAGGACTAGCGGGAGCCAAAGAGACCCAGTACTTC
CASSVEGLAGAKETQYF
>TRBV9|NA|TRBJ1-4|few
TGTGCCAGCAGCGTAGGTGGACAGTATAATGAAAAACTGTTTTTT
CASSVGGQYNEKLFF
>TRBV11-3|NA|TRBJ1-1|few
TGTGCCAGCAGCGCCTGGGCCGGAAACACTGAAGCTTTCTTT
CASSAWAGNTEAFF
>TRBV28|TRBD2|TRBJ2-3|NA
TGTGCCAGCAGTTTCTCAAGCGGGAGGGCCCTGCCAGATACGCAGTATTTT
CASSFSSGRALPDTQYF
>TRBV11-3|TRBD1|TRBJ2-1|NA
TGTGCCAGCAGCTTAACAGGACAGGGTAACAATGAGCAGTTCTTC
CASSLTGQGNNEQFF
>TRBV12-5|NA|TRBJ2-5|NA
TGTGCCAGCTCAAGGGGGATGGAGACCCAGTACTTC
CASSRGMETQYF
>TRBV9|NA|TRBJ2-5|few
TGTGCCAGCAGCGTAGGATTAGCGCGACGGCAAGAGACCCAGTACTTC
CASSVGLARRQETQYF
>TRBV6-8|NA|TRBJ2-5|NA
TGTGCCAGCAGTCTCCTGGGGGAGACCCAGTACTTC
CASSLLGETQYF
>TRBV9|NA|TRBJ2-7|NA
TGTGCCAGCAGCCCCCTCCCGGGAGTTAGCGAGCAGTACTTC
CASSPLPGVSEQYF
>TRBV28|NA|TRBJ2-7|few
TGTGCCAGCGCTACTCCAGGGACAACCTACGAGCAGTACTTC
CASATPGTTYEQYF
>TRBV9|NA|TRBJ1-1|few
TGTGCCAGCAGCCCCCTGGGCGGTATGAACACTGAAGCTTTCTTT
CASSPLGGMNTEAFF
>TRBV11-3|TRBD1|TRBJ1-2|NA
TGTGCCAGCAGCAAACAGGGGGGGAACTATGGCTACACCTTC
CASSKQGGNYGYTF
>TRBV19|TRBD2|TRBJ2-5|NA
TGTGCCAGTAGAGGACTAGCGGGAGGGGGCGACCAAGAGACCCAGTACTTC
CASRGLAGGGDQETQYF
>TRBV29-1|TRBD1|TRBJ1-2|NA
TGCAGCGTTGATGGTTTGGCAGGGGGCTCGGGCTACACCTTC
CSVDGLAGGSGYTF
>TRBV30|NA|TRBJ1-1|NA
TGTGCCTGGATCTCTGCGGGTCTTCTAGCTTTCTTT
CAWISAGLLAFF
>TRBV9|TRBD2|TRBJ2-2|few
TGTGCCAGCAGTGCGGCTAGCGGGACCGGGGAGCTGTTTTTT
CASSAASGTGELFF
>TRBV18|NA|TRBJ1-2|NA
TGTGCCAGCTCGTCGGCCGACAGAACCATCTATGGCTACACCTTC
CASSSADRTIYGYTF
>TRBV19|NA|TRBJ1-1|few
TGTGCCAGTAGTATTGGTCAGGGTTACACTGAAGCTTTCTTT
CASSIGQGYTEAFF
>TRBV19|NA|TRBJ2-2|NA
TGTGCCAGTAGTATAAGAGCGGGGGAGCTGTTTTTT
CASSIRAGELFF
>TRBV30|NA|TRBJ1-2|NA
TGTGCCTGGAGTGTATATAGTGGCTACACCTTC
CAWSVYSGYTF
>TRBV6-1|TRBD2|TRBJ2-1|few
TGTGCCAGCAGTGAAGTAAGCGGGAGGAGGGGGAATGAGCAGTTCTTC
CASSEVSGRRGNEQFF
>TRBV30|NA|TRBJ2-7|NA
TGTGCCTGGAGTGAGGGCCTCTACGAGCAGTACTTC
CAWSEGLYEQYF
>TRBV28|TRBD1|TRBJ2-2|NA
TGTGCCAGCACCCTGCCCGAGGGGGCAACCGGGGAGCTGTTTTTT
CASTLPEGATGELFF
>TRBV30|NA|TRBJ2-7|NA
TGTGCCTGGAGATTCGGCCGCGAGCAGTACTTC
CAWRFGREQYF
>TRBV29-1|NA|TRBJ2-3|NA
TGCAGCGTTGCCAGATCCGACCCCACAGATACGCAGTATTTT
CSVARSDPTDTQYF